Listed below are T cell receptor beta chains from one sample, sequenced in a study of T cell responses to AZD1222 COVID-19 vaccine. Produced via immunoSEQ multiplex PCR; TCRdb's table is partial and in-frame only. The sample lists about 85,000 clones; roughly 90% were seen once. The sample consisted of peripheral blood, taken on day 0 of AZD1222 vaccination. The receptors shown here come from an adult in good health. Each CDR3 is given without its conserved first and last residue. Each record gives: V gene, J gene, CDR3 protein.

TRBV11-2	TRBJ2-7	ASTPLGGRTNYEQY
TRBV18	TRBJ2-5	ASSPGTQETQY
TRBV7-2	TRBJ1-5	ASSPGGTSNQPQH
TRBV7-3	TRBJ1-1	ASSPQANTEAF
TRBV19	TRBJ2-3	ASSITGVPDTQY
TRBV18	TRBJ2-3	ASSPDGGRRLDTQY
TRBV13	TRBJ2-7	ASSPHAPSVGEQY
TRBV6-5	TRBJ2-1	ASILSGRGYNEQF
TRBV5-1	TRBJ1-1	ASSFNSMNTEAF
TRBV7-2	TRBJ1-1	ASSPRTNTEAF
TRBV28	TRBJ1-2	ASRLTGGGYT
TRBV5-4	TRBJ1-2	ASSLEPTGAPIYGYT
TRBV14	TRBJ1-1	ASSQGGTAYAAEAF
TRBV28	TRBJ2-5	ASPRDRDHSGQETQY
TRBV3-1/TRBV3-2	TRBJ1-1	ASSQISGRGAF
TRBV30	TRBJ1-1	AWRGGARTEAF
TRBV5-1	TRBJ1-5	ASSLQGAYNQPQH
TRBV6-1	TRBJ1-1	ASSEAAGQRIEAF
TRBV5-5	TRBJ1-1	ASTQGGYTEAF
TRBV28	TRBJ1-2	ASRTPGAQDGYT
TRBV11-1	TRBJ1-3	ASSYPGQGFGNTIY
TRBV11-2	TRBJ2-1	ASSLDRQGGIKEQF
TRBV29-1	TRBJ2-3	SVEKGTSTDTQY
TRBV19	TRBJ2-7	ATQNPWTSGSQEQY
TRBV19	TRBJ1-5	ASSVNRGMSNQPQH
TRBV3-1/TRBV3-2	TRBJ1-4	ASSQGGRATNEKLF
TRBV5-4	TRBJ1-2	ASSPPGQVGDHGYT
TRBV5-1	TRBJ2-5	ASSLAPNPRETQY
TRBV3-1/TRBV3-2	TRBJ2-2	ASSQEWSAGELF
TRBV6-4	TRBJ2-2	ASRGEGSATGELF
TRBV11-3	TRBJ2-2	ASSSQQGGSGELF
TRBV3-1/TRBV3-2	TRBJ2-1	ASINSDSYNEQF
TRBV4-1	TRBJ2-7	ASSQGTGFEQY
TRBV11-3	TRBJ2-7	ASSGGQGNEQY
TRBV4-3	TRBJ2-1	ASSHAGTSGRAYEQF
TRBV21-1	TRBJ1-5	ASSKIYGGDQPQH
TRBV10-3	TRBJ1-5	AIRDDANQPQH
TRBV28	TRBJ1-1	ASSRFRDSRGETEAF
TRBV2	TRBJ1-1	ASKVLNTEAF
TRBV4-2	TRBJ2-7	ASTLLAGGHYEQY
TRBV7-9	TRBJ2-7	ASSLAGGTGKDYEQY
TRBV24-1	TRBJ2-2	ATSDLRQGDAGELF
TRBV11-2	TRBJ2-6	ASSLVGSGANVLT
TRBV7-3	TRBJ2-2	ASSYTSANTGELF
TRBV5-6	TRBJ2-5	ASSGVEETQY